This passage covers 17 T cell receptor beta chains from one sample sequenced in a study of control samples from healthy donors and cancer patients. TCRdb's table, derived via immunoSEQ multiplex PCR, lists solely in-frame clones and lacks some. The table includes tens of thousands of clones, around four fifths detected once. The source material was blood. The receptor set was obtained from a man younger than 40 in good health.

The chain carries TRBV7-9 and TRBJ2-3; possibly TRBD1 for D (6 bases). V dropped 2 bases and J dropped 0 bases, with 12 bases sitting between them. The CDR3 sequence is 16 residues long. Germline V gene sequence: CDR1 SEHNR, CDR2 FQNEAQ (reference sequence). The CDR3 is CASSLLVRGSTDTQYF. CDR3 nucleotides: TGTGCCAGCAGCTTACTGGTTAGGGGGAGCACAGATACGCAGTATTTT.

V gene TRBV6-2 or TRBV6-3 combines with J gene TRBJ2-2, with D possibly being TRBD1 (6 bases). The V end lost 2 bases, the J end lost 0 bases, and 13 bases lay between the germline ends. CDR3 length equals 17 residues. CDR1 is MNHEY, CDR2 SVGEGT, per germline. The CDR3 here is CASSYTRTAANTGELFF. The CDR3 region has the DNA TGTGCCAGCAGTTACACGAGGACAGCTGCGAACACCGGGGAGCTGTTTTTT.

This clone has just one count. The CDR3, as DNA: TGTGCCAGCAGCAAAATCCCCATGGACATAGATAATTCACCCCTCCACTTT. Translation gives CASSKIPMDIDNSPLHF. The V gene is TRBV21-1, the J gene TRBJ1-6; the DNA was not used to check the table's D call, TRBD1. TRBV21-1 is a known pseudogene. CDR3 length: 17 amino acids.

The CDR3 loop is CASSLEGHPSYEQYF. CDR3 in DNA: TGCGCCAGCAGCTTGGAGGGTCATCCATCCTACGAGCAGTACTTC. The chain uses TRBV5-1 and TRBJ2-7; no firm D call. The CDR3 has 15 amino acids. V lost 0 bases to trimming and J lost 1 base, with 11 bases between them. Germline-derived CDR1 and CDR2 are SGHRS and YFSETQ.

The J gene is TRBJ1-2, the V gene TRBV23-1; D may be TRBD1 (6 bases). TRBV23-1 is an ORF, and what it does is uncertain. There are 15 residues in the CDR3. Trimming cost V 10 bases and J 1 base, with 19 bases left between them. The CDR3 spells CAKLGAGAYNYGYTF. The CDR3 coding sequence is TGCGCCAAGCTGGGAGCAGGGGCCTATAACTATGGCTACACCTTC.

This chain uses TRBV5-1 with TRBJ1-1; TRBD1 is a possible D gene (6 bases). Between the trimmed V and J ends, which lost 3 bases and 2 bases, there was a span of 11 bases. This CDR3 is built from 14 residues. Germline V gives CDR1 SGHRS, CDR2 YFSETQ. CDR3 amino acids: CASSYGQTNTEAFF. Here the CDR3 DNA reads TGCGCCAGCAGCTACGGACAGACAAACACTGAAGCTTTCTTT.

This clone was seen a single time. The rearrangement uses TRBV5-1 and TRBJ1-1; no clear D. This CDR3 has 13 residues. CDR1 is SGHRS and CDR2 is YFSETQ in the germline V gene. V lost 0 bases and J 8 bases, leaving 11 bases between the germline ends. The DNA of the CDR3 is TGCGCCAGCAGCTTGGACGTGAGGCTAGAAGCTTTCTTT. It yields the protein CASSLDVRLEAFF.

The chain recombines TRBV2 with TRBJ2-7, with TRBD1 matching 7 bases. The CDR3 is 13 amino acids. Germline values: CDR1 SNHLY, CDR2 FYNNEI. With V trimmed by 3 bases and J by 4 bases, 3 bases remained unmatched. Written as DNA, the CDR3 is TGTGCCAGCAGTGAGGACAGGAGATACGAGCAGTACTTC. The encoded protein is CASSEDRRYEQYF.

The V and J genes are TRBV5-8 and TRBJ2-7; a possible D gene is TRBD2 (6 bases). V was shortened by 4 bases and J by 2 bases, with 16 bases between the two germline ends. CDR1 and CDR2 (germline): SGHTS, YDEGEE. The CDR3 has 15 residues. CDR3 in DNA: TGTGCCAGCAGCGGTCCGGGACTTCACGCCTACGAGCAGTACTTC. Amino acid sequence: CASSGPGLHAYEQYF.

This rearrangement joins TRBV28 to TRBJ2-7; a weak D match, TRBD1 (5 bases). Trimming cost V 3 bases and J 0 bases, with 9 bases left between them. The germline V gene encodes CDR1 MDHEN and CDR2 SYDVKM. CDR3 length: 14 residues. CDR3 bases: TGTGCCAGCAGTTTGAACAGGCCCTCCTACGAGCAGTACTTC. Protein product: CASSLNRPSYEQYF.

The chain has TRBV12-3 or TRBV12-4 and TRBJ2-3; no firm D call. There are 11 residues in the CDR3. Trimming left V 4 bases short and J 6 bases short, with 5 bases between. CDR3 protein: CASSSQDTQYF. CDR3 nucleotide sequence: TGTGCCAGCAGTTCGCAGGATACGCAGTATTTT.

The chain combines TRBV15 with TRBJ1-6; D is ambiguous. The CDR3 covers 14 residues. The germline CDR1 and CDR2 sequences are LNHNV and YYDKDF (reference sequence). V was pared by 7 bases and J by 5 bases, with 12 bases between. The CDR3 bases are TGTGCCACCACCTATAGAGAGGATAATTCACCCCTCCACTTT. Residues: CATTYREDNSPLHF.

The V and J genes are TRBV7-3 and TRBJ1-1; tentatively, D is TRBD1 (5 bases). Germline CDR1 reads SGHTA; CDR2 reads FQGTGA. The CDR3 is 14 residues long. V was cut by 5 bases and J by 4 bases, with 14 bases left in between. The CDR3 sequence: CASSPAGGVTEAFF. CDR3 bases: TGTGCCAGCAGCCCCGCGGGGGGGGTCACTGAAGCTTTCTTT.

The chain combines TRBV4-2 with TRBJ1-2, with 7 bases that match TRBD1. This CDR3 is built from 15 residues. Trimming took 4 bases from V and 1 from J; bases not matched to a gene: 6. Per the germline V gene, CDR1 is LGHNA and CDR2 is YNFKEQ. DNA for the CDR3: TGTGCCAGCAGCCCCCGGGGGGACAGTAACTATGGCTACACCTTC. As protein: CASSPRGDSNYGYTF.

As concerns this clone: Other DNA variants within this sample encode the same CDR3. The rearrangement uses TRBV5-1 and TRBJ1-6; the match to TRBD1 covers 9 bases. The trim removed 1 base at V and 7 bases at J, leaving 6 bases unmatched. The CDR3 runs to 16 residues. Germline CDR1 SGHRS, CDR2 YFSETQ. The CDR3 DNA follows: TGCGCCAGCAGCTTGCGCCCGGGACAGGGAAATTCACCCCTCCACTTT. Its translation: CASSLRPGQGNSPLHF.

The chain couples TRBV13 to TRBJ2-3; no clear D. V dropped 0 bases and J dropped 3 bases, with 10 bases sitting between them. The CDR3 sequence is 15 residues long. The germline CDR1 and CDR2 sequences are PRHDT and FYEKMQ (reference sequence). CDR3 loop: CASSLGLGATDTQYF. The CDR3 nucleotides are TGTGCCAGCAGCTTAGGCCTGGGCGCAACAGATACGCAGTATTTT. Looking up the rest from reference TRBV13 and TRBJ2-3 gives the full variable domain: AAGVIQSPRHLIKEKRETATLKCYPIPRHDTVYWYQQGPGQDPQFLISFYEKMQSDKGSIPDRFSAQQFSDYHSELNMSSLELGDSALYFCASSLGLGATDTQYFGPGTRLTVL.

The chain joins TRBV25-1 to TRBJ2-3; no reliable D call. Between the trimmed V and J ends, which lost 2 bases and 0 bases, there was a span of 9 bases. Germline CDR1 MGHDK, CDR2 SYGVNS. The CDR3 is 15 amino acids. CDR3: CASSEARASTDTQYF. CDR3 sequence (DNA): TGTGCCAGCAGTGAAGCCCGTGCTAGCACAGATACGCAGTATTTT.